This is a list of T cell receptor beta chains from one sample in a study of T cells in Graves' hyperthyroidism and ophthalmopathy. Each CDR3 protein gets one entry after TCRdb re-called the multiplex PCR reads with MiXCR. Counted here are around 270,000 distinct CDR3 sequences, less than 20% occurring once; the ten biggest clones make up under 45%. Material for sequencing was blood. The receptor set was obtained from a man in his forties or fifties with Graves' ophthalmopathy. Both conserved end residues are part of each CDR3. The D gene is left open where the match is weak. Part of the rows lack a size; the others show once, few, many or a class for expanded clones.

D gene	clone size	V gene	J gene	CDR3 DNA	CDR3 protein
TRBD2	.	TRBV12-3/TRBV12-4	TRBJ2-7	TGTGCCAGCAGTTTCGGCGGGAGGGCCTCCTACGAGCAGTACTTC	CASSFGGRASYEQYF
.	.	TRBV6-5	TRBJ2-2	TGTGCCAGCAGTTACTTGGGGCAGACCGGGGAGCTGTTTTTT	CASSYLGQTGELFF
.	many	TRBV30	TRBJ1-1	TGTGCCTGGAGTGAGAGGCAGGACACTGAAGCTTTCTTT	CAWSERQDTEAFF
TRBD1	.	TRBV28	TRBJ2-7	TGTGCCAGCAGTTTATGGACAGGGGCCTACGAGCAGTACTTC	CASSLWTGAYEQYF
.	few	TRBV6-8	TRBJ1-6	TGTGCCAGCAGTTACTCGAGAGACAGAGAATACTATAATTCACCCCTCCACTTT	CASSYSRDREYYNSPLHF
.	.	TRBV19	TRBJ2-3	TGTGCCAGTAGTGGCCCCCGGATCGATACGCAGTATTTT	CASSGPRIDTQYF
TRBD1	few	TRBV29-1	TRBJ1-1	TGCAGCGTTGAAACCGGGACAGACACTGAAGCTTTCTTT	CSVETGTDTEAFF
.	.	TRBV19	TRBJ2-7	TGTGCCAGTAGTGTACCGGGACGCGAGCAGTACTTC	CASSVPGREQYF
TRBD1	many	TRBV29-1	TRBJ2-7	TGCAGCGGCGGAGGACAGGGGAAGATCGAGCAGTACTTC	CSGGGQGKIEQYF
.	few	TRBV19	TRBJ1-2	TGTGCCAGTAGTATCTCACCGGATACTAACTATGGCTACACCTTC	CASSISPDTNYGYTF
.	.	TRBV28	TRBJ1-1	TGTGCCAGCAATACGGGGAGTGAAGCTTTCTTT	CASNTGSEAFF
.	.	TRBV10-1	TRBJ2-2	TGCGCCAGCAGTGAGTCCCGGGGCCACTCACCCGGGGAGCTGTTTTTT	CASSESRGHSPGELFF
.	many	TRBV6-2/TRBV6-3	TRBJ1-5	TGTGCCAGCACCCGTCCTACGGTGAGCTACAATCAGCCCCAGCATTTT	CASTRPTVSYNQPQHF
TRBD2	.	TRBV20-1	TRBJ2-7	TGCAGTGCTAGTTCCCTAGCGGGAGTGTCCTACGGGCAGTACTTC	CSASSLAGVSYGQYF
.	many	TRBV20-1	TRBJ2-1	TGCAGTGCTAGGCTAGCCCCTACAATGAATGAGCAGTTCTTC	CSARLAPTMNEQFF
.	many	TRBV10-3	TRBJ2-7	TGTGCCATCAGTGAGGGACGGGAGAAGCAGTACTTC	CAISEGREKQYF
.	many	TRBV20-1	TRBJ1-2	TGCAGTGCTGACTCCCCGGACATGGCCGGCGGCTACACCTTC	CSADSPDMAGGYTF
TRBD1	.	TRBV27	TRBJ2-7	TGTGCCAGCAGAACCGACAGGGCCGTTTACGAGCAGTACTTC	CASRTDRAVYEQYF
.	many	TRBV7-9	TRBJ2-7	TGTGCCAGCAGTGACCCTCTCCCGGGAGAAGGATACGAGCAGTACTTC	CASSDPLPGEGYEQYF
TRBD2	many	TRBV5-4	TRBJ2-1	TGTGCCAGCAGCCGCTCCATTCTTAGCGGGAGGGATTACAATGAGCAGTTCTTC	CASSRSILSGRDYNEQFF
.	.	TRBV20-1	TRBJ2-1	TGCAGTGTCGCTCCGAGTTTTGAGCAGTTCTTC	CSVAPSFEQFF
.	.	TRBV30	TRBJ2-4	TGTGCCTTTGGGCGGGGACTAGCCAAAAACATTCAGTACTTC	CAFGRGLAKNIQYF
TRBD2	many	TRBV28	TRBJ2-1	TGTGCCAGCAGCGGTATGAGGACTAGCGGGAGAGTCGCTCACAATGAGCAGTTCTTC	CASSGMRTSGRVAHNEQFF
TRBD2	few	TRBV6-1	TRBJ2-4	TGTGCCAGCACCCCGACTAGCGGGAGAGGGGGAACCAAAAACATTCAGTACTTC	CASTPTSGRGGTKNIQYF
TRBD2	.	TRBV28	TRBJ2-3	TGTGCCAACTGTACTAGCGGACGCACAGATACGCAGTATTTT	CANCTSGRTDTQYF
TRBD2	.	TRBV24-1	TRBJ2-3	TGTGCCACCAGTGATTCCCTCGGACTGGTCGGGAGGAGCACAGATACGCAGTATTTT	CATSDSLGLVGRSTDTQYF
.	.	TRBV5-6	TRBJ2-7	TGTGCCAGCAGCTTGGGTACTACCGAGCAGTACTTC	CASSLGTTEQYF
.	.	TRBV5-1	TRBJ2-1	TGCGCCAGCAGCACCGGGGACATTAACAATGAGCAGTTCTTC	CASSTGDINNEQFF
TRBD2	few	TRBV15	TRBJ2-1	TGTGCCACCAGTCAGTCGGTTCGACTAGCGGGAGTCGGCAATGAGCAGTTCTTC	CATSQSVRLAGVGNEQFF
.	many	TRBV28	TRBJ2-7	TGTGCCAGCAGTTTAACCGGGACACAAGGGGACGAGCAGTACTTC	CASSLTGTQGDEQYF
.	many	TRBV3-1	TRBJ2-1	TGTGCCAGCAGTCCCCGGGGTACCATCCACAATGAGCAGTTCTTC	CASSPRGTIHNEQFF